A selection of T cell receptor beta chains follows, all from one sample in a study of cytomegalovirus exposure and HLA in healthy donors. Clones were read by immunoSEQ multiplex PCR, and TCRdb kept only the in-frame ones, dropping some. This table has about 130,000 clones, roughly four fifths appearing once. The material sequenced was PBMCs. All receptors derive from a boy between 10 and 17 years old in good health and CMV-seronegative. CDR3s leave out the opening cysteine and the closing phenylalanine or tryptophan. The D gene is left open where the match is weak.

v_call: TRBV7-6; j_call: TRBJ2-3; d_call: TRBD1; cdr3_aa: ASSLDRRTDTQY
v_call: TRBV25-1; j_call: TRBJ1-3; d_call: NA; cdr3_aa: ASSELAPGSGNTIY
v_call: TRBV6-6; j_call: NA; d_call: TRBD1; cdr3_aa: ASRRGHIGDEQY
v_call: TRBV11-2; j_call: TRBJ2-3; d_call: TRBD1; cdr3_aa: ASSSNRGPRSDTQY
v_call: TRBV7-2; j_call: TRBJ1-3; d_call: NA; cdr3_aa: ASSSGFQNTIY
v_call: TRBV4-1; j_call: TRBJ2-7; d_call: NA; cdr3_aa: ASSQDQGALGYEQY
v_call: TRBV19; j_call: TRBJ1-2; d_call: TRBD1; cdr3_aa: ASSTDRGHGYT
v_call: TRBV27; j_call: TRBJ2-5; d_call: TRBD2; cdr3_aa: ASSSLWREGRETQY
v_call: TRBV5-6; j_call: TRBJ1-2; d_call: TRBD1; cdr3_aa: ASSFWTGEGYGYT
v_call: TRBV5-1; j_call: TRBJ2-4; d_call: TRBD2; cdr3_aa: ASSGRAKNIQY
v_call: TRBV2; j_call: TRBJ2-2; d_call: TRBD1; cdr3_aa: ARRGRDTGELF
v_call: TRBV7-3; j_call: TRBJ1-3; d_call: TRBD1; cdr3_aa: ASSLQGGSGNTIY
v_call: TRBV19; j_call: TRBJ2-7; d_call: TRBD2; cdr3_aa: ASSTPGLAEPYEQY
v_call: TRBV27; j_call: NA; d_call: NA; cdr3_aa: ASSSSSYEQY
v_call: TRBV30; j_call: TRBJ2-2; d_call: NA; cdr3_aa: AWSVAPGELF
v_call: TRBV6-5; j_call: TRBJ2-6; d_call: NA; cdr3_aa: ASSYQYAGANVLT
v_call: TRBV2; j_call: TRBJ1-5; d_call: TRBD1; cdr3_aa: ASSESRTGGFRNSNQPQH
v_call: TRBV30; j_call: TRBJ2-1; d_call: TRBD2; cdr3_aa: AWSVTSGSHNEQF
v_call: TRBV14; j_call: TRBJ2-1; d_call: NA; cdr3_aa: ASSQGTPTYNEQF
v_call: TRBV18; j_call: TRBJ1-1; d_call: TRBD1; cdr3_aa: ASSRSRDRESAEAF
v_call: TRBV7-6; j_call: TRBJ2-7; d_call: NA; cdr3_aa: ASSLRDTYPYEQY
v_call: TRBV5-1; j_call: NA; d_call: NA; cdr3_aa: ASSPGDTVSGEQY
v_call: TRBV2; j_call: TRBJ1-4; d_call: TRBD1; cdr3_aa: ASEDRAKEKLF
v_call: TRBV6-1; j_call: TRBJ2-2; d_call: NA; cdr3_aa: ASSERGITNTGELF
v_call: TRBV7-3; j_call: TRBJ2-2; d_call: TRBD2; cdr3_aa: ASSSLPGLAGTGELF
v_call: TRBV29-1; j_call: TRBJ2-5; d_call: NA; cdr3_aa: SVEWSDSQETQY
v_call: TRBV5-6; j_call: TRBJ2-7; d_call: NA; cdr3_aa: ASSSSAQSYEQY
v_call: TRBV4-3; j_call: TRBJ2-7; d_call: TRBD2; cdr3_aa: ASSQEWRELVHEQY
v_call: TRBV5-6; j_call: TRBJ1-2; d_call: NA; cdr3_aa: ASGEGYGYT
v_call: TRBV6-5; j_call: TRBJ1-5; d_call: TRBD1; cdr3_aa: ASSRDSTNQPQH
v_call: TRBV27; j_call: TRBJ2-3; d_call: NA; cdr3_aa: ASSWAGFGTDTQY
v_call: TRBV30; j_call: TRBJ1-1; d_call: NA; cdr3_aa: AWSPRPGTRRRTEAF
v_call: TRBV5-1; j_call: TRBJ2-1; d_call: TRBD2; cdr3_aa: ASSFAPQRGDNEQF
v_call: TRBV30; j_call: TRBJ2-4; d_call: NA; cdr3_aa: AWSQADIQY
v_call: TRBV6-1; j_call: TRBJ2-7; d_call: TRBD2; cdr3_aa: ASSVRLAGGSSYEQY
v_call: TRBV19; j_call: TRBJ2-2; d_call: NA; cdr3_aa: ASSIEAYTGELF
v_call: TRBV7-3; j_call: TRBJ2-3; d_call: TRBD2; cdr3_aa: ASSPSGSTDTQY
v_call: TRBV25-1; j_call: TRBJ1-3; d_call: NA; cdr3_aa: ASSELQERNTIY
v_call: TRBV5-1; j_call: TRBJ2-2; d_call: TRBD2; cdr3_aa: ASSGLAGTGELF
v_call: TRBV4-3; j_call: TRBJ2-5; d_call: TRBD2; cdr3_aa: ASSQDRRTSEIQETQY
v_call: TRBV5-1; j_call: TRBJ2-5; d_call: TRBD1; cdr3_aa: ASGKDRGGETQY
v_call: TRBV6-1; j_call: TRBJ2-7; d_call: TRBD2; cdr3_aa: ASSNRGLGAYEQY
v_call: TRBV7-9; j_call: TRBJ2-1; d_call: TRBD2; cdr3_aa: ASSSGTSGRYNEQF
v_call: TRBV7-8; j_call: TRBJ2-5; d_call: NA; cdr3_aa: ASSLSGSPEETQY
v_call: TRBV6-5; j_call: TRBJ2-1; d_call: NA; cdr3_aa: ASSLFRQGYNEQF
v_call: TRBV19; j_call: TRBJ1-1; d_call: TRBD1; cdr3_aa: ASGTGGRSFDRPSEAF
v_call: TRBV4-1; j_call: TRBJ1-3; d_call: NA; cdr3_aa: ASSQDRSGYSGNTIY
v_call: TRBV7-6; j_call: TRBJ2-6; d_call: TRBD1; cdr3_aa: ASSEGQGAFGANVLT
v_call: TRBV25-1; j_call: TRBJ2-7; d_call: TRBD1; cdr3_aa: ASSEPGQGLTYEQY
v_call: TRBV27; j_call: TRBJ2-7; d_call: TRBD2; cdr3_aa: ASRGRAEQY
v_call: TRBV5-4; j_call: TRBJ2-1; d_call: TRBD1; cdr3_aa: ASSLSGTGYNEQF
v_call: TRBV6-5; j_call: TRBJ2-1; d_call: NA; cdr3_aa: ASSAQGRSYNEQF
v_call: TRBV9; j_call: TRBJ1-2; d_call: TRBD1; cdr3_aa: ASSVEAGQGYGYT